This entry is about one T cell receptor beta chain. This sample was included in a study of blood T cell repertoires in COVID-19. About the research overall: There were acute and convalescent COVID-19 samples, and they came from the United States, Italy and Spain. T cells, B-cell-depleted T cells, or PBMCs supplied cDNA or gDNA.

This table comes from immunoSEQ multiplex PCR, and its TCRdb copy is limited to in-frame clones, with some not included. This sample yields 350,000 or so clones, of which 80% to 90% are seen a single time; around 4.4% belongs to the top ten. The receptor was isolated from a woman in her 40s with acute COVID-19. Sequencing input: PBMCs or T cells enriched from blood (not recorded which).

The CDR3 DNA sequence: TGTGCCAGCAGTAAAGGGGGCTCTGAAGCTTTCTTT. Protein product: CASSKGGSEAFF. The chain couples TRBV21-1 to TRBJ1-1; TRBD1 is taken as the D call from the table, unchecked against the DNA. TRBV21-1 is designated a pseudogene. The CDR3 loop spans 12 amino acids.